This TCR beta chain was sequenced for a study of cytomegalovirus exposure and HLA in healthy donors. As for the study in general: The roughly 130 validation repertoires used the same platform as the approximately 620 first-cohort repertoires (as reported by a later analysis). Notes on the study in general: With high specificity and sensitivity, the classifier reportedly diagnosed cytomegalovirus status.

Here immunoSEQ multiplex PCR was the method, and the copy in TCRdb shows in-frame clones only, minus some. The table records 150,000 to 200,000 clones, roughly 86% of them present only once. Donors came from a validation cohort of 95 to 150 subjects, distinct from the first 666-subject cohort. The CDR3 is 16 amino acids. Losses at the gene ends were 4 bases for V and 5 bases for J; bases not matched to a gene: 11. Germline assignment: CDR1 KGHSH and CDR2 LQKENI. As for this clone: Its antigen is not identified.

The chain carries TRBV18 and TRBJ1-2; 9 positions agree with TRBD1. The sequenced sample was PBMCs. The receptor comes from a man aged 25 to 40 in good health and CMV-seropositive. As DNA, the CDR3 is TGTGCCAGCTCACGTTCCTACAGGGGGCTTCGGTATGGCTACACCTTC. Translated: CASSRSYRGLRYGYTF.